The clone carrying this TCR beta chain came up a few times. Its antigen remains unidentified. Each sample gave at least 6 million isolated PBMCs. The second PCR ran about 6 to 12 cycles with a sample-barcoded 5' primer and J-beta primers. TCRdb passed the 5' RACE reads through MiXCR, listing each CDR3 protein once. The data hold 1.6 million or so distinct CDR3 sequences, with almost 35% observed a single time. The data belong to a study of blood T cells in healthy people across ages. V gave up 3 bases and J gave up 0 bases; unmatched junction bases: 11. The CDR3 extends over 19 amino acids. Germline V gene lookup returns CDR1 MDHEN and CDR2 SYDVKM. Findings of the study overall: Long-lived donors exceeded aged donors in naive CD4+ cells and diversity. Observed TCR beta diversity showed a strong correlation with the percentage of naive T cells as measured by flow cytometry.

The sequence was collected from a woman aged 25 to 39 in good health. The chain employs TRBV28 and TRBJ2-3; 11 bases align to TRBD1. The source material was blood. The CDR3 DNA sequence: TGTGCCAGCAGTTTCCTCCGGACAGGGGGCGGACCTAGCACAGATACGCAGTATTTT. This encodes CASSFLRTGGGPSTDTQYF. The full variable domain, completed using reference TRBV28 and TRBJ2-3, is DVKVTQSSRYLVKRTGEKVFLECVQDMDHENMFWYRQDPGLGLRLIYFSYDVKMKEKGDIPEGYSVSREKKERFSLILESASTNQTSMYLCASSFLRTGGGPSTDTQYFGPGTRLTVL.